Listed below are T cell receptor beta chains from one sample, sequenced in a study of post-analysis software for immune sequencing data. MiXCR, applied by TCRdb to the PCR reads, yields one record per CDR3 protein. The table includes 750,000 to 950,000 distinct CDR3 sequences, about half detected once. The material sequenced was blood. Receptors were obtained from a girl aged 5-17 years with multiple sclerosis. The CDR3 runs from the conserved cysteine through the conserved F or W.

>TRBJ1-5|TRBV15
CATSRAGWDSNQPQHF
>TRBJ2-1|TRBV9
CASSAAQSYNEQFF
>TRBJ2-1|TRBV5-5
CASGMTWTETYNEQFF
>TRBJ2-7|TRBV20-1
CSASSPSGRAYNEQYF
>TRBJ2-3|TRBV20-1
CSAMGLAAGTDTQYF
>TRBJ2-1|TRBV9
CASSVVDFSSYNEQFF
>TRBJ2-3|TRBV5-1
CASSSDRTGGRSDTQYF
>TRBJ2-6|TRBV7-2
CASSPPGPRSGANVLTF
>TRBJ2-7|TRBV11-1
CASSLGVGQGYEQYF
>TRBJ2-5|TRBV20-1
CSARVLGVKETQYF
>TRBJ1-1|TRBV29-1
CSGGREWTEAFF
>TRBJ2-3|TRBV6-1
CASSTDFPGLGDSDTQYF
>TRBJ2-7|TRBV7-6
CASSLGPGTESYEQYF
>TRBJ2-3|TRBV29-1
CSFLGRTDTQYF
>TRBJ2-7|TRBV29-1
CSVEFLPAASSYEQYF
>TRBJ2-7|TRBV25-1
CASSDGLAAAYEQYF
>TRBJ2-1|TRBV11-1
CASSLGTRLINEQFF
>TRBJ2-5|TRBV3-1
CASSLRTGGPRETQYF
>TRBJ2-1|TRBV15
CATSSGGHSPYNEQFF
>TRBJ2-5|TRBV20-1
CSAREKTGIQETQYF
>TRBJ1-4|TRBV3-1
CASRRGEKLFF
>TRBJ2-1|TRBV12-3/TRBV12-4
CASSPGTRGYHEQFF
>TRBJ2-7|TRBV20-1
CSARDIRGSIGDEQYF
>TRBJ1-1|TRBV12-3/TRBV12-4
CASSPGTVNTEAFF
>TRBJ1-1|TRBV10-3
CAISESHPNTEAFF
>TRBJ2-1|TRBV20-1
CSARDRVNEQFF
>TRBJ2-1|TRBV12-3/TRBV12-4
CASSADPGHNEQFF
>TRBJ2-7|TRBV7-9
CASSLAGQASYEQYF
>TRBJ2-2|TRBV7-7
CASSPRAGGHDGELFF
>TRBJ1-2|TRBV10-3
CAISDTRTDQPNYGYTF
>TRBJ2-1|TRBV27
CASAKGSAKREQFF
>TRBJ2-3|TRBV4-1
CASSQESAFGADTQYF
>TRBJ2-1|TRBV29-1
CSVLSGNEQFF
>TRBJ2-1|TRBV28
CASSLHPGLAGVNEQFF
>TRBJ2-1|TRBV7-2
CASSFSGHFNEQFF
>TRBJ2-1|TRBV7-9
CASSSGLAGWSSYNEQFF
>TRBJ1-6|TRBV19
CASSIARDSPLHF
>TRBJ2-1|TRBV3-1
CASSQRTTSGNEQFF
>TRBJ1-1|TRBV10-3
CAISNTGVPGGEAFF
>TRBJ2-5|TRBV6-6
CASSLTGREETQYF
>TRBJ2-1|TRBV13
CASSPSRQGYNEQFF
>TRBJ2-1|TRBV5-1
CASSHGTSGPTTEQFF
>TRBJ2-7|TRBV20-1
CSARVRGIYEQYF
>TRBJ1-5|TRBV20-1
CSATTGAGQPQHF
>TRBJ2-1|TRBV29-1
CSVGPAGGYNEQFF